The source of this T cell receptor (beta chain) is a study of CD4 T cells in relation to SARS-CoV-2 and coronaviruses. In the study overall: Controls used an HIV-1 Nef peptide pool or no peptide.

The table came from immunoSEQ multiplex PCR; TCRdb's copy has only in-frame clones and leaves some out. In the table there are roughly 25,000 clones, less than 80% of which are singletons. CDR1 SGHKS and CDR2 YYEKEE come from the germline V gene (reference sequence). The CDR3 has 15 amino acids. With 4 bases removed from V and 2 bases from J, the gap between germline ends came to 15 bases. CD4+ T cells from unexposed donors were obtained before the COVID-19 pandemic (2011-2018). Isolation of CD4+ T cells took place after approximately 10 days in culture. Details on this clone: The antigen remains unidentified.

V is TRBV5-5 and J is TRBJ1-2; the D is unclear. The sequenced material came from CD4+ T cells from PBMCs, cultured in vitro. This receptor was obtained from a human donor in good health. CDR3 sequence (DNA): TGTGCCAGCAGCAACCCCGGGAGATTAAACTATGGCTACACCTTC. It specifies CASSNPGRLNYGYTF.